Below, 24 T cell receptor beta chains from the same sample are listed, as sequenced in a study of T cell responses to AZD1222 COVID-19 vaccine. The method was immunoSEQ multiplex PCR; TCRdb's version includes in-frame clones alone and lacks a portion of them. The profile shows 180,000 or so clones, around 88% of them singletons. The starting material was peripheral blood, obtained on day 0 of AZD1222 vaccination. These receptors were taken from an adult in good health.

This clone was seen only a few times. V is TRBV28 and J is TRBJ1-5, with D hard to call. The V gene lost 4 bases and the J gene lost 0 bases, with 10 bases spanning the gap. The CDR3 loop spans 15 amino acids. In germline, CDR1 is MDHEN, CDR2 SYDVKM. CDR3 DNA sequence: TGTGCCAGCAGTTACGGCGGCGTTAGCAATCAGCCCCAGCATTTT. This codes for CASSYGGVSNQPQHF.

This chain links TRBV7-2 with TRBJ1-2, with 7 bases lining up with TRBD1. V lost 4 bases and J lost 7; bases outside the gene matches: 9. This CDR3 has 14 amino acids. Germline lookup yields CDR1 SGHTA and CDR2 FQGNSA. This CDR3 reads CASSYSGAGGGYTF. The DNA for the CDR3 is TGTGCCAGCAGCTACTCGGGGGCAGGGGGTGGCTACACCTTC.

The chain uses TRBV18 and TRBJ1-4; unclear D gene. V gave up 0 bases and J gave up 6 bases, with 11 bases separating them. Germline CDR1 is KGHSH and CDR2 is LQKENI. CDR3 length: 15 residues. The CDR3 region is CASSPPQDGYEKLFF. CDR3 nucleotides: TGTGCCAGCTCACCACCGCAGGATGGGTATGAAAAACTGTTTTTT.

This clone has just one count. The chain recombines TRBV19 with TRBJ1-2; 7 positions agree with TRBD1. V was clipped by 5 bases and J by 4 bases; unmatched bases: 10. This CDR3 is 15 amino acids long. Germline assignment: CDR1 LNHDA and CDR2 SQIVND (reference sequence). DNA of the CDR3: TGTGCCAGTAGTCCCCGACCACAGGGGAGCTATGGCTACACCTTC. This codes for CASSPRPQGSYGYTF.

The V call is TRBV7-2, the J call TRBJ1-4; 7 bases line up with TRBD1. CDR3 length equals 16 residues. Germline assignment: CDR1 SGHTA and CDR2 FQGNSA. V lost 5 bases and J lost 6; bases outside the gene matches: 12. The CDR3: CASSIRTGVSYEKLFF. In nucleotides, the CDR3 is TGTGCCAGCAGCATTCGGACAGGCGTCTCCTATGAAAAACTGTTTTTT. Supplemented by reference TRBV7-2 and TRBJ1-4, the full variable domain reads GAGVSQSPSNKVTEKGKDVELRCDPISGHTALYWYRQSLGQGLEFLIYFQGNSAPDKSGLPSDRFSAERTGGSVSTLTIQRTQQEDSAVYLCASSIRTGVSYEKLFFGSGTQLSVL.

V usage is TRBV5-6 and J usage is TRBJ1-5; the D gene is possibly TRBD1 (6 bases). CDR3 length: 15 residues. V was trimmed by 4 bases and J by 0 bases, leaving 11 bases between them. CDR1 and CDR2 (germline): SGHDT, YYEEEE. The DNA for the CDR3 is TGTGCCAGCAGCCGGGGGCTATTTAGCAATCAGCCCCAGCATTTT. This translates into CASSRGLFSNQPQHF.

In its sample, this clone was seen once. The chain links TRBV4-1 to TRBJ1-2, with D perhaps TRBD1 (5 bases). The germline V gene has CDR1 MGHRA and CDR2 YSYEKL. Trimming took 0 bases from V and 0 from J, leaving 17 bases between them. This CDR3 has 18 amino acids. The CDR3 DNA sequence: TGCGCCAGCAGCCAAGAGGTCCGGGGGGGACCAGCTAACTATGGCTACACCTTC. It encodes CASSQEVRGGPANYGYTF.

The J gene is TRBJ2-7, the V gene TRBV2, with 10 nucleotides matching TRBD1. This CDR3 has 14 amino acids. The V and J ends lost 8 bases and 2 bases, in that order; junction bases with no gene match: 6. Germline loops: CDR1 SNHLY, CDR2 FYNNEI. CDR3 coding DNA: TGTGCCAGCGGAGACAGGGGGCGCGCCTACGAGCAGTACTTC. It specifies CASGDRGRAYEQYF.

The rearrangement uses TRBV12-5 and TRBJ1-4; D perhaps matches TRBD1 (6 bases). CDR3 length: 16 residues. The germline V and J ends were trimmed by 3 bases and 8 bases, with 19 bases remaining between them. Germline assignment: CDR1 LGHNT and CDR2 FRNRAP. As DNA, the CDR3 is TGTGCTAGTGGTTTAGGAGTTAACAGGGAAGGAGAAAAACTGTTTTTT. This codes for CASGLGVNREGEKLFF. The variable domain in full, completed from reference TRBV12-5 and TRBJ1-4, reads DARVTQTPRHKVTEMGQEVTMRCQPILGHNTVFWYRQTMMQGLELLAYFRNRAPLDDSGMPKDRFSAEMPDATLATLKIQPSEPRDSAVYFCASGLGVNREGEKLFFGSGTQLSVL.

The V gene is TRBV19, the J gene TRBJ1-1, with 10 bases fitting TRBD1. In germline, CDR1 is LNHDA, CDR2 SQIVND (reference sequence). The trim removed 4 bases at V and 5 bases at J, leaving 4 bases unmatched. This CDR3 contains 14 residues. The CDR3 here is CASSRTGGFTEAFF. The CDR3 DNA reads TGTGCCAGTAGTAGGACAGGGGGATTTACTGAAGCTTTCTTT.

This chain joins TRBV6-6 and TRBJ2-7; possibly TRBD1 for D (5 bases). This CDR3 has 15 amino acids. Trimming took off 1 base at V and 2 bases at J, with 12 bases between the two ends. Germline lookup yields CDR1 MNHNY and CDR2 SVGAGI (reference sequence). The CDR3 nucleotides read TGTGCCAGCAGTTACTTGCGCCAGGGAACCTACGAGCAGTACTTC. Translated: CASSYLRQGTYEQYF.

The J gene is TRBJ2-7, the V gene TRBV3-1 (or the pseudogene TRBV3-2), with 8 bases that match TRBD1. CDR3 length: 13 residues. The germline V gene has CDR1 LGHDT and CDR2 YNNKEL (reference sequence). J gave up 5 bases and V 3 bases, and 3 bases lay outside the gene matches. This CDR3 reads CASSHQGADEQYF. The DNA of the CDR3 is TGTGCCAGCAGCCACCAGGGGGCGGACGAGCAGTACTTC.

The chain joins TRBV3-1 (or the pseudogene TRBV3-2) to TRBJ1-1; D not certain. V dropped 3 bases and J dropped 10 bases, with 12 bases sitting between them. Germline lookup yields CDR1 LGHDT and CDR2 YNNKEL (reference sequence). CDR3 size: 12 residues. For the CDR3, the DNA is TGTGCCAGCAGCCATGGGGAGGGCCGAGCTTTCTTT. It codes for CASSHGEGRAFF.

The chain carries TRBV5-5 and TRBJ1-2; D gene unclear. CDR3 length: 12 residues. The germline gives CDR1 SGHKS, CDR2 YYEKEE (reference sequence). Trimming left V 4 bases short and J 5 bases short, with 9 bases between. This CDR3 reads CASSVGFYGYTF. The CDR3 coding sequence is TGTGCCAGCAGCGTCGGGTTTTATGGCTACACCTTC.

The gene calls are TRBV6-4 and TRBJ2-1, with 9 bases matching TRBD1. V lost 4 bases, J lost 6 bases, and 7 bases stayed unmatched. The CDR3 contains 15 residues. The V gene's germline CDR1 is MRHNA and CDR2 SNTAGT. CDR3 region: CASSAGTGSVNEQFF. The DNA of the CDR3 is TGTGCCAGCAGTGCCGGGACAGGGTCTGTCAATGAGCAGTTCTTC.

The V and J genes are TRBV19 and TRBJ2-3, with TRBD2 matching over 12 bases. V lost 6 bases, J lost 4 bases, and 2 bases stayed unmatched. Looked up from germline, CDR1 is LNHDA and CDR2 is SQIVND (reference sequence). CDR3 length: 14 residues. The CDR3 nucleotides are TGTGCCAGTAGGACTAGCGGGGGCGCAGATACGCAGTATTTT. As protein: CASRTSGGADTQYF.

The chain is built from TRBV11-2 and TRBJ1-6, with 7 bases identical to TRBD1. Trimming took 2 bases from V and 10 from J; bases not matched to a gene: 20. In germline, CDR1 is SGHAT, CDR2 FQNNGV. This CDR3 has 19 residues. In DNA form, the CDR3 reads TGTGCCAGCAGCTTATGGGCCCGGGCTGGACAGGTTGGGAAGTCACCCCTCCACTTT. As protein: CASSLWARAGQVGKSPLHF.

This chain connects TRBV13 to TRBJ1-3; D unclear. The V gene lost 5 bases and the J gene lost 11 bases, with 16 bases spanning the gap. Germline V gives CDR1 PRHDT, CDR2 FYEKMQ (reference sequence). This CDR3 is 13 amino acids long. CDR3 DNA: TGTGCCAGCAGCCCACGGACGGTGGGATCCATATATTTT. Protein sequence: CASSPRTVGSIYF.

The chain has TRBV2 and TRBJ2-5, with 15 bases identical to TRBD2. The CDR3 runs to 16 residues. CDR1 SNHLY and CDR2 FYNNEI come from the germline V gene. V was pared by 8 bases and J by 2 bases, with 6 bases of the junction left unmatched. CDR3 DNA: TGTGCCAGCGACGGGACTAGCGGGGGGCCACAAGAGACCCAGTACTTC. It is translated as CASDGTSGGPQETQYF.

The J gene is TRBJ2-2, the V gene TRBV9, with D possibly being TRBD2 (5 bases). The CDR3 length is 15 residues. Germline V gene sequence: CDR1 SGDLS, CDR2 YYNGEE. Trimming removed 0 bases at V and 5 bases at J, with 11 bases between. CDR3 nucleotide sequence: TGTGCCAGCAGCGTAGATGGCCGGGATACCGGGGAGCTGTTTTTT. Translated: CASSVDGRDTGELFF.

J is TRBJ2-7 and V is TRBV4-3, with no clear D. The V gene lost 2 bases and the J gene lost 1 base, with 9 bases spanning the gap. This CDR3 comprises 14 residues. The germline gives CDR1 LGHNA, CDR2 YSLEER. The CDR3 bases are TGCGCCAGCAGCCAACGTACTGGGTCCTACGAGCAGTACTTC. It encodes CASSQRTGSYEQYF.

The chain combines TRBV5-6 with TRBJ1-6; 8 bases are shared with TRBD1. There are 15 residues in the CDR3. The V gene's germline CDR1 is SGHDT and CDR2 YYEEEE. Trimming took 0 bases from V and 8 from J; bases not matched to a gene: 4. The CDR3, as DNA: TGTGCCAGCAGCTTGGTAGGGACAGGATATTCACCCCTCCACTTT. It codes for CASSLVGTGYSPLHF.

The chain combines TRBV6-5 with TRBJ1-5; 8 nucleotides line up with TRBD1. This CDR3 comprises 14 residues. From germline, CDR1 is MNHEY and CDR2 SVGAGI. Trimming took 6 bases from V and 5 from J; bases not matched to a gene: 6. In DNA form, the CDR3 reads TGTGCCAGCAGCGACAGGGGCCTTCATCAGCCCCAGCATTTT. Residues: CASSDRGLHQPQHF.

This clone appeared a single time. The rearrangement uses TRBV5-1 and TRBJ2-7; D is perhaps TRBD1 (6 bases). The CDR3 length is 15 residues. Trimming took 2 bases from V and 1 from J, leaving 13 bases between them. Germline CDR1 is SGHRS and CDR2 is YFSETQ. The CDR3, as DNA: TGCGCCAGCAGCTTCCTTGGGGGCGAGTCCTACGAGCAGTACTTC. This sequence encodes CASSFLGGESYEQYF. Complete variable domain (other parts from reference TRBV5-1 and TRBJ2-7): KAGVTQTPRYLIKTRGQQVTLSCSPISGHRSVSWYQQTPGQGLQFLFEYFSETQRNKGNFPGRFSGRQFSNSRSEMNVSTLELGDSALYLCASSFLGGESYEQYFGPGTRLTVT.